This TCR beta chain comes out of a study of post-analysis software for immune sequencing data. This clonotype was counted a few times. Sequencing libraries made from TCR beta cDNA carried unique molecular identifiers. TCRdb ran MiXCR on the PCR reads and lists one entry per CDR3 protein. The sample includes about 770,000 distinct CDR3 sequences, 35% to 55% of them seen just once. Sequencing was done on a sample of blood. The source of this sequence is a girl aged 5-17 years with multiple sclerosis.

The CDR3 DNA reads TGTGCCAGCAGCCAAGAGCGGGAGGCCTACAATGAGCAGTTCTTC. Translated: CASSQEREAYNEQFF. The rearrangement joins TRBV3-1 to TRBJ2-1, with TRBD2 matching over 8 bases. Unmatched junction bases numbered 0, after V lost 0 bases and J lost 2 bases. The CDR3 is 15 amino acids. Germline loops: CDR1 LGHDT, CDR2 YNNKEL (reference sequence).